These 29 T cell receptor beta chains came from one sample sequenced in a study of T cell changes during pregnancy in multiple sclerosis. Assay used: immunoSEQ multiplex PCR; TCRdb lists only in-frame clones, some missing. The table records 90,000 to 120,000 clones, just over 90% of them present only once. The sequenced sample was peripheral blood, obtained after pregnancy. The receptors were sampled from a female donor with multiple sclerosis, enrolled in a pregnancy study.

The rearrangement links TRBV5-1 to TRBJ2-1, with TRBD2 identical over 9 bases. V lost 3 bases, J lost 7 bases, and 11 bases stayed unmatched. This CDR3 has 16 residues. Germline lookup yields CDR1 SGHRS and CDR2 YFSETQ. This CDR3 is CASSSQGLALGNEQFF. The CDR3 DNA reads as TGCGCCAGCAGCTCCCAGGGACTAGCATTAGGGAATGAGCAGTTCTTC.

The gene calls are TRBV18 and TRBJ2-4; 11 nucleotides agree with TRBD2. V shed 0 bases, J shed 6 bases, and the junction held 1 base outside the gene matches. This CDR3 is built from 15 residues. In germline, CDR1 is KGHSH, CDR2 LQKENI. The CDR3 bases are TGTGCCAGCTCACCACCAACTAGCGGGGGAAACATTCAGTACTTC. Amino acid sequence: CASSPPTSGGNIQYF.

CDR3 region: CASRRQGLTNSPLHF. The CDR3 DNA reads TGTGCCAGCAGACGACAGGGGTTAACCAATTCACCCCTCCACTTT. The chain has TRBV6-5 and TRBJ1-6; 8 nucleotides line up with TRBD1. The trim removed 6 bases at V and 7 bases at J, leaving 8 bases unmatched. CDR3 length: 15 residues. Germline V gives CDR1 MNHEY, CDR2 SVGAGI.

The gene calls are TRBV15 and TRBJ1-5; no definite D call. CDR1 is LNHNV, CDR2 YYDKDF, per germline (reference sequence). V lost 1 base and J 0 bases, leaving 22 bases between the germline ends. The CDR3 totals 20 residues. CDR3 sequence reads: CATSRGRGTDGPYSNQPQHF. The CDR3, as DNA: TGTGCCACCAGCAGAGGTCGGGGAACGGACGGACCCTATAGCAATCAGCCCCAGCATTTT.

The gene calls are TRBV5-1 and TRBJ2-4; the match to TRBD2 covers 15 bases. The CDR3 contains 19 residues. The trim removed 4 bases at V and 2 bases at J, leaving 10 bases unmatched. The germline CDR1 and CDR2 sequences are SGHRS and YFSETQ. The CDR3 loop is CASSPWTSGGEGTKNIQYF. The CDR3 DNA sequence: TGCGCCAGCAGCCCCTGGACTAGCGGGGGGGAGGGGACCAAAAACATTCAGTACTTC.

This chain uses TRBV5-6 with TRBJ2-5; D gene unclear. V was pared by 4 bases and J by 3 bases, with 4 bases between. This CDR3 has 11 residues. From germline, CDR1 is SGHDT and CDR2 YYEEEE. DNA of the CDR3: TGTGCCAGCAGCCTAGAAGAGACCCAGTACTTC. Amino acid sequence: CASSLEETQYF.

This clone was counted once. The rearrangement links TRBV2 to TRBJ1-5; 7 bases match TRBD1. After removal of 3 bases from V and 2 bases from J, the junction contained 10 bases not matched to a gene. Germline lookup yields CDR1 SNHLY and CDR2 FYNNEI. The CDR3 runs 17 residues. CDR3 coding DNA: TGTGCCAGCAGTGAGACAGGGAATTGGTTAGGCAATCAGCCCCAGCATTTT. This codes for CASSETGNWLGNQPQHF. The variable domain in full, with the rest retrieved from reference TRBV2 and TRBJ1-5, is EPEVTQTPSHQVTQMGQEVILRCVPISNHLYFYWYRQILGQKVEFLVSFYNNEISEKSEIFDDQFSVERPDGSNFTLKIRSTKLEDSAMYFCASSETGNWLGNQPQHFGDGTRLSIL.

This chain connects TRBV20-1 to TRBJ2-7; D possibly corresponds to TRBD2 (5 bases). CDR3 length equals 11 residues. In germline, CDR1 is DFQATT, CDR2 SNEGSKA (reference sequence). Between the trimmed V and J ends, which lost 6 bases and 3 bases, there was a span of 9 bases. The DNA for the CDR3 is TGCAGTGCAAACCGGGACTACGAGCAGTACTTC. The encoded protein is CSANRDYEQYF.

This rearrangement joins TRBV7-6 to TRBJ2-1; a weak D match, TRBD2 (5 bases). Between the trimmed V and J ends, which lost 5 bases and 10 bases, there was a span of 15 bases. In germline, CDR1 is SGHVS, CDR2 FNYEAQ. The CDR3 length is 13 residues. The CDR3 DNA follows: TGTGCCAGCAGCCAATCGGGAAATCGGGAGCAGTTCTTC. Amino acids: CASSQSGNREQFF.

The chain couples TRBV14 to TRBJ2-5, with 7 bases matching TRBD1. The junction had 4 bases not matched to a gene; V was cut back by 1 base and J by 5 bases. Per the germline V gene, CDR1 is SGHDN and CDR2 is FVKESK. CDR3 length: 14 residues. The CDR3 bases are TGTGCCAGCAGCCAAGTAGACAGGGTGGAGACCCAGTACTTC. As protein: CASSQVDRVETQYF.

The chain employs TRBV19 and TRBJ2-1; D not certain. Looked up from germline, CDR1 is LNHDA and CDR2 is SQIVND (reference sequence). The V end was cut by 5 bases, the J end by 9 bases, with 14 bases between. CDR3 length: 13 amino acids. CDR3 nucleotides: TGTGCCAGTAGTCTGACCACGGGTGTTGAGCAGTTCTTC. Amino acids: CASSLTTGVEQFF. Together with reference TRBV19 and TRBJ2-1, the CDR3 gives the full variable domain: DGGITQSPKYLFRKEGQNVTLSCEQNLNHDAMYWYRQDPGQGLRLIYYSQIVNDFQKGDIAEGYSVSREKKESFPLTVTSAQKNPTAFYLCASSLTTGVEQFFGPGTRLTVL.

The chain couples TRBV6-1 to TRBJ2-7; 13 nucleotides match TRBD2. V was clipped by 8 bases and J by 3 bases; unmatched bases: 1. CDR1 and CDR2 from the germline V gene are MNHNS and SASEGT. The CDR3 runs 13 residues. CDR3 protein: CASGLAGVYEQYF. CDR3 coding DNA: TGTGCCAGCGGACTAGCGGGGGTCTACGAGCAGTACTTC.

This rearrangement joins TRBV9 to TRBJ2-1; 10 nucleotides match TRBD2. J lost 4 bases, V lost 3 bases, and 4 bases had no gene match. Germline V gene data show CDR1 as SGDLS and CDR2 as YYNGEE. The CDR3 has 15 residues. CDR3: CASSAPSGRYNEQFF. In nucleotides, the CDR3 is TGTGCCAGCAGCGCCCCTAGCGGGAGATACAATGAGCAGTTCTTC.

V and J are TRBV19 and TRBJ1-2, with TRBD1 matching 9 bases. In germline, CDR1 is LNHDA, CDR2 SQIVND (reference sequence). The CDR3 extends over 12 amino acids. V dropped 10 bases and J dropped 4; count of bases not matched to a gene: 4. The CDR3 DNA reads as TGTGCCACCGCGACAGGGGGCTATGGCTACACCTTC. It specifies CATATGGYGYTF.

The count of this clone is one. The gene calls are TRBV5-8 and TRBJ1-3, with TRBD1 matching over 11 bases. The CDR3 has 15 residues. CDR1 and CDR2 from the germline V gene are SGHTS and YDEGEE. Trimming took 1 base from V and 8 from J; bases not matched to a gene: 5. In DNA, the CDR3 is TGTGCCAGCAGCTTGTGGACAGGGGGCGCGGACACCATATATTTT. This encodes CASSLWTGGADTIYF.

On this clone itself: Other nucleotide sequences from this sample produce the same CDR3. The chain couples TRBV5-1 to TRBJ1-1, with a possible D match to TRBD1 (6 bases). Trimming cost V 5 bases and J 0 bases, with 8 bases left between them. This CDR3 is built from 13 residues. The germline gives CDR1 SGHRS, CDR2 YFSETQ. Written as DNA, the CDR3 is TGCGCCAGCAGGTGGACAGTGAACACTGAAGCTTTCTTT. Encoded protein: CASRWTVNTEAFF.

The V call is TRBV5-1, the J call TRBJ1-2; 7 bases map to TRBD1. V lost 4 bases, J lost 3 bases, and 15 bases stayed unmatched. Germline-derived CDR1 and CDR2 are SGHRS and YFSETQ. The CDR3 runs 17 residues. The CDR3 loop reads CASSPSDRPQVDYGYTF. CDR3 sequence (DNA): TGCGCCAGCAGCCCCTCGGACAGGCCCCAGGTTGACTATGGCTACACCTTC.

V gene TRBV30 combines with J gene TRBJ1-6; D is ambiguous. V was clipped by 0 bases and J by 9 bases, with 12 bases between them. Germline assignment: CDR1 GTSNPN and CDR2 SVGIG (reference sequence). The CDR3 contains 14 residues. CDR3 DNA: TGTGCCTGGAGTGTAACAGTTCGAACTTCACCCCTCCACTTT. Translated: CAWSVTVRTSPLHF.

The chain links TRBV5-1 to TRBJ2-2; 7 bases line up with TRBD2. Trimming cost V 4 bases and J 2 bases; bases outside gene matches: 5. The V gene's germline CDR1 is SGHRS and CDR2 YFSETQ. This CDR3 has 15 amino acids. The chain's CDR3 is CASSLSGRNTGELFF. CDR3 coding DNA: TGCGCCAGCAGCCTTAGCGGGCGAAACACCGGGGAGCTGTTTTTT.

The V gene is TRBV5-6, the J gene TRBJ2-1; D is unclear. Germline loops: CDR1 SGHDT, CDR2 YYEEEE. The V gene lost 2 bases and the J gene lost 6 bases, with 6 bases spanning the gap. The CDR3 runs to 12 residues. The CDR3 here is CASSLSGNEQFF. The CDR3 DNA follows: TGTGCCAGCAGCTTATCAGGCAATGAGCAGTTCTTC.

This CDR3 is CSVEGGDRGNYGYTF. As DNA, the CDR3 is TGCAGCGTTGAAGGGGGGGACAGGGGCAACTATGGCTACACCTTC. V usage is TRBV29-1 and J usage is TRBJ1-2; 10 nucleotides agree with TRBD1. The germline CDR1 and CDR2 sequences are SQVTM and ANQGSEA. V lost 1 base, J lost 2 bases, and 4 bases stayed unmatched. The CDR3 contains 15 residues.

The rearrangement uses TRBV5-1 and TRBJ2-7, with TRBD1 matching over 7 bases. Germline lookup yields CDR1 SGHRS and CDR2 YFSETQ. V was pared by 2 bases and J by 2 bases, with 7 bases of the junction left unmatched. The length of the CDR3 is 15 residues. CDR3 sequence (DNA): TGCGCCAGCAGCTTAACAGGGGCGATTACCTACGAGCAGTACTTC. Its protein is CASSLTGAITYEQYF.

The chain carries TRBV13 and TRBJ1-4, with no clear D. The CDR3 consists of 12 residues. The V gene's germline CDR1 is PRHDT and CDR2 FYEKMQ (reference sequence). V was shortened by 4 bases and J by 5 bases, with 5 bases between the two germline ends. CDR3 bases: TGTGCCAGCAGCTCGACAAATGAAAAACTGTTTTTT. The encoded protein is CASSSTNEKLFF.

The V and J genes are TRBV9 and TRBJ1-6, with 7 bases aligning to TRBD1. The CDR3 is 16 residues long. V lost 0 bases and J lost 3; bases outside the gene matches: 3. CDR1 is SGDLS, CDR2 YYNGEE, per germline. CDR3 DNA sequence: TGTGCCAGCAGCGTAGGGGCAGGGGGCTATAATTCACCCCTCCACTTT. Amino acid sequence: CASSVGAGGYNSPLHF.

This clone has only one observation. The chain is built from TRBV6-5 and TRBJ1-2; possibly TRBD1 for D (5 bases). Germline CDR1 MNHEY, CDR2 SVGAGI. The CDR3 has 11 residues. The germline V and J ends were trimmed by 8 bases and 6 bases, with 10 bases remaining between them. This CDR3 reads CASLRDDGYTF. The CDR3 nucleotides are TGTGCCAGCCTCAGGGATGATGGCTACACCTTC.

The chain uses TRBV7-8 and TRBJ2-5, with 7 nucleotides matching TRBD2. With 4 bases clipped from V and 1 base from J, the junction kept 0 bases outside the gene matches. Germline V lookup: CDR1 SGHVS, CDR2 FQNEAQ. The CDR3 consists of 13 residues. The CDR3 reads CASSWGGQETQYF. For the CDR3, the DNA is TGTGCCAGCAGCTGGGGGGGCCAAGAGACCCAGTACTTC.

The CDR3: CASGTGGNSPLHF. The CDR3 nucleotides are TGTGCCAGCGGGACAGGGGGAAATTCACCCCTCCACTTT. The chain uses TRBV11-2 and TRBJ1-6, with TRBD1 matching over 11 bases. Germline-derived CDR1 and CDR2 are SGHAT and FQNNGV. V shed 8 bases, J shed 7 bases, and the junction held 1 base outside the gene matches. This CDR3 spans 13 amino acids.

This sequence joins TRBV29-1 and TRBJ1-2; maybe TRBD1 (5 bases). V shed 6 bases and J shed 5 bases, with 13 bases lying between them. The CDR3 has 12 amino acids. Germline V CDR1 and CDR2: SQVTM, ANQGSEA. The CDR3 DNA is TGCAGCGTCCCCGGGGGGGGGTATGGCTACACCTTC. As protein: CSVPGGGYGYTF.

This sequence joins TRBV6-1 and TRBJ2-1, with 8 bases fitting TRBD1. V shed 4 bases and J 0 bases; nucleotides not matched to a gene: 5. The CDR3 runs to 16 residues. Per the germline V gene, CDR1 is MNHNS and CDR2 is SASEGT. The CDR3 DNA is TGTGCCAGCAGTGTACAGGGGGGCAGCTCCTACAATGAGCAGTTCTTC. This gives the protein CASSVQGGSSYNEQFF.